This T cell receptor beta chain was identified in a study of shared clonotypes between healthy human individuals. Donors, without exception, were Caucasian adults residing in Nashville, Tennessee. Splitting of each subset's genomic DNA was done evenly across several immunoSEQ plates. Original handling: ImmunoSEQ junction-only sequences lacked quality scores, so their filtering differed. Sequenced by immunoSEQ multiplex PCR; TCRdb stores in-frame clones only, minus some. D and trimming were read from the DNA, whereas the V and J calls and clone size are those reported in that table. The sample includes about 690,000 clones, about 92% of them seen just once. Germline V gene lookup returns CDR1 SGHRS and CDR2 YFSETQ. This CDR3 is 12 amino acids long. Trimming removed 1 base at V and 15 bases at J, with 14 bases between.

The TCR was taken from a young man in good health. Some clones in this sample may be carry-over from other donors' samples. What was sequenced was memory CD8+ T cells from PBMCs. Regarding subset: CD45RO+ cells pooled with CCR7-negative TemRA cells. The chain couples TRBV5-1 to TRBJ2-1; D call uncertain. The CDR3 coding sequence is TGCGCCAGCAGCTTGAGTTCTAAGCGTCCGTTCTTC. Residues: CASSLSSKRPFF.